The entry below gives a single T cell receptor beta chain sequence along with its context. This entry comes from a study of blood T cell repertoires in COVID-19. Whole-study context: From T cells, B-cell-depleted T cells, or PBMCs came the material, which was cDNA or gDNA.

Data came from immunoSEQ multiplex PCR; TCRdb stores just in-frame clones and leaves some out. Among just over 250,000 clones listed, about 87% were seen once. Sequencing was performed on peripheral blood. The source is a woman in her 70s with COVID-19, enrolled during active disease.

The CDR3 DNA is TGTGCCAGCAGCCAAGATCGTGAGCAGTTCTTC. Translating gives CASSQDREQFF. The V and J genes are TRBV3-1 (or the pseudogene TRBV3-2) and TRBJ2-1, with D uncertain. V lost 0 bases to trimming and J lost 9 bases, with 3 bases between them. CDR3 length: 11 residues. Germline-derived CDR1 and CDR2 are LGHDT and YNNKEL (reference sequence).